This T cell receptor (beta chain) was sequenced for a study of blood T cell repertoires in COVID-19 (dated by TCRdb to about 2020). Notes on the research overall: Samples covering the acute and convalescent phases of COVID-19 were provided by collaborators in the United States, Italy and Spain. The material from the prospective study consisted of cDNA or gDNA derived from T cells, B-cell-depleted T cells, or PBMCs. The dataset comprised deeply sampled blood TCRbeta repertoires from subjects exposed to, actively infected with, or recovered from COVID-19. The repertoires were released in a freely available public database intended as a resource for research on the immune response to SARS-CoV-2. The samples were drawn from two sources: the first 160 participants of the ongoing ImmuneRACE study, and 1,000 to 1,500 subjects contributed by 6 global collaborators. Nearly every sample came with metadata listing a de-identified subject ID, COVID-19 status, age in years and sex. HLA class I and class II types, where available, came from metadata supplied by the sample provider rather than from assay-based typing. Study-wide conclusions, independent of this receptor: The quantity of clinical and demographic metadata differed by source and by participant and was supplied without curation.

In the prospective study, participants were roughly 18 to 100 years old, resided in under 30 geographic areas of the United States, and were enrolled through a virtual design. In the prospective study, participants were assigned to cohorts based on the clinical history participants reported in a screening survey and a study questionnaire. Recovered participants in ImmuneRACE Cohort 3 were defined by two consecutive negative NP/OP PCR tests, clearance by a healthcare professional, or resolution of symptoms. Mobile phlebotomists in the prospective study collected whole blood, serum and a nasopharyngeal or oropharyngeal swab from every participant. Prospective study participants could optionally give additional blood draws and questionnaires over an approximately 2-month period. Before DNA extraction, blood samples from the prospective study were shipped at room temperature or frozen. TCRbeta CDR3 regions were amplified from genomic DNA by means of the immunoSEQ Assay, a bias-controlled multiplex PCR. Turning to the authors' computational methods: The number of nucleated cells in each sample was estimated by amplification of reference gene primers within the assay. To quantify the absolute abundance of each unique TCRbeta CDR3 rearrangement, sequence reads were collapsed and filtered. For each sample, productive Simpson clonality was calculated by taking the square root of Simpson's diversity index across productive rearrangements. TCRdb re-hosts the immuneACCESS table, in-frame sequences only. Its copies lack some clones; in the studies checked, an unresolved V gene accounts for under half of them, and the cause for the rest is not known. V, J and clone size reflect that table, while D and trimming were determined from the DNA. The sample table records about 310,000 clones; 87% of these occur just once. The ten top clones hold 8% to 9% of the sample.

With regard to this clone: Its antigen is currently not known. No base-level quality is on record; no much larger clone is a single base apart.

V lost 4 bases and J lost 2 bases; the stretch between them is 11 bases long. From the cysteine through the phenylalanine, the CDR3 covers 14 amino acids. The read is trimmed to its CDR3 DNA, 42 bases read in frame from base 1. As encoded in the germline V gene, CDR1 is LGHNA while CDR2 is YNFKEQ. The TCR comes from a woman in her late teens or twenties who had recovered from COVID-19. Here the chain combines TRBV4-2 and TRBJ1-2, with the D gene not confidently named. Sequences were obtained from PBMCs or T cells enriched from blood (not recorded which). The CDR3 region has the sequence CASSPVGDNYGYTF. The DNA reads TGTGCCAGCAGCCCCGTCGGAGACAACTATGGCTACACCTTC.